This TCR beta chain was documented in a study of blood T cell repertoires in COVID-19. With 3 bases clipped from V and 6 bases from J, the junction kept 12 bases outside the gene matches. This CDR3 has 16 amino acids. Per the germline V gene, CDR1 is SGDLS and CDR2 is YYNGEE. Original processing methods: Reference gene primer amplification gave estimated nucleated cell counts. The method was immunoSEQ multiplex PCR; TCRdb's version includes in-frame clones alone and lacks a portion of them. For V, J and clone size, that table is used; D and trimming come from the DNA. The sample holds roughly 230,000 clones, about 80% seen once. Participants' reported clinical history set cohort assignment.

The TCR comes from a man aged 50-59 years who had recovered from COVID-19. The V gene is TRBV9, the J gene TRBJ2-1; 7 nucleotides agree with TRBD2. Specimen: PBMCs or T cells enriched from blood (not recorded which). CDR3 bases: TGTGCCAGCAGCGCCGGAGCGGGGAGGAGGGCCAATGAGCAGTTCTTC. It encodes CASSAGAGRRANEQFF.